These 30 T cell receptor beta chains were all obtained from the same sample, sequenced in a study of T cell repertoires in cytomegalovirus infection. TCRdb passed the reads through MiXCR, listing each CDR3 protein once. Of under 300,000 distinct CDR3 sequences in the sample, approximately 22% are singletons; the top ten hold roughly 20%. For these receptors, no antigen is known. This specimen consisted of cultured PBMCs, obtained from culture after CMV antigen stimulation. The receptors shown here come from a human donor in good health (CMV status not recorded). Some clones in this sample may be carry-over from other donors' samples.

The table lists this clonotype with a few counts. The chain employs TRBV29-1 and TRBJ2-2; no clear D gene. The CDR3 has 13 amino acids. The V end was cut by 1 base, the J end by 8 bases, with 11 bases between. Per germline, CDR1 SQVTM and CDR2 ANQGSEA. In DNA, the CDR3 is TGCAGCGTTGAAGCCCAGGCCTGGGGGGAGCTGTTTTTT. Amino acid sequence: CSVEAQAWGELFF.

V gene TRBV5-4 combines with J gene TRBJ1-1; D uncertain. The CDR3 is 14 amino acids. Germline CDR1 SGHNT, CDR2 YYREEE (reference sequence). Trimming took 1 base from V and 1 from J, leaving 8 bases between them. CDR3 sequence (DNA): TGTGCCAGCAGCTTGCGGTCGGCGAACACTGAAGCTTTCTTT. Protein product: CASSLRSANTEAFF.

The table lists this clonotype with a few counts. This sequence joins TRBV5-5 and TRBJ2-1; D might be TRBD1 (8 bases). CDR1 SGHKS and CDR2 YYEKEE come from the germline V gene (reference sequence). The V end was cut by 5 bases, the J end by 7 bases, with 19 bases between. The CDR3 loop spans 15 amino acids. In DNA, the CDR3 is TGTGCCAGCAGTTCTGGACAGGGAGGGAGGAATGAGCAGTTCTTC. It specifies CASSSGQGGRNEQFF.

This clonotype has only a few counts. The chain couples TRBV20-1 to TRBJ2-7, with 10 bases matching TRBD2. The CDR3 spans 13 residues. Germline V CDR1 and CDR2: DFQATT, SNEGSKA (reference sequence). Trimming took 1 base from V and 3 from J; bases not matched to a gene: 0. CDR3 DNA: TGCAGTGCTAGAGGACTAGCGGGCTACGAGCAGTACGTC. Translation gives CSARGLAGYEQYV.

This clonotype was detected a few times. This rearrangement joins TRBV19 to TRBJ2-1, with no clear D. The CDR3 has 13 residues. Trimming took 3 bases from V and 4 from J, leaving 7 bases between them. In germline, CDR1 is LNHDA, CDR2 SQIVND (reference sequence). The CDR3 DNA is TGTGCCAGTAGTATCAGTATTTACAATGAGCAGTTCTTC. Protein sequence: CASSISIYNEQFF.

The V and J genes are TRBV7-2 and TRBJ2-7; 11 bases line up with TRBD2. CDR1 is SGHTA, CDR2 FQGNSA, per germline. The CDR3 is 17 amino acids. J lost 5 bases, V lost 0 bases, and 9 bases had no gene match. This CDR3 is CASSLALASGRRNEQYF. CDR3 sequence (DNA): TGTGCCAGCAGCTTAGCGCTGGCTAGCGGGAGGCGAAACGAGCAGTACTTC.

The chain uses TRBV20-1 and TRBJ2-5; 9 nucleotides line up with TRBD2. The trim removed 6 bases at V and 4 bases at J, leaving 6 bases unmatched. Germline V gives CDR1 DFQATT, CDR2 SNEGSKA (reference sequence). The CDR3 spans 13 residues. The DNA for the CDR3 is TGCAGTGCCGTCCGCGGGAGGGGAGAGACCCAGTACTTC. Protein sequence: CSAVRGRGETQYF.

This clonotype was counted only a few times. The CDR3 DNA reads as TGCGCCAGCAGCCAAGTTCCCGGACAGGTTATCTCCTACGAGCAGTACTTC. Translated, it gives CASSQVPGQVISYEQYF. The chain recombines TRBV4-1 with TRBJ2-7; 7 bases line up with TRBD1. Germline CDR1 is MGHRA and CDR2 is YSYEKL. The J segment lost 0 bases and the V segment lost 1 base, leaving 9 bases of the junction unmatched. The CDR3 contains 17 residues.

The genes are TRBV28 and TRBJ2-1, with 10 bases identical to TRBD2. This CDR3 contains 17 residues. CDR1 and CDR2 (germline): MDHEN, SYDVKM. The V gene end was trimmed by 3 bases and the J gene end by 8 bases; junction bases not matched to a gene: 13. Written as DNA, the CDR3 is TGTGCCAGCAGTTTTACAAGAGCGGGAGGGGGGTCAGATGAGCAGTTCTTC. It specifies CASSFTRAGGGSDEQFF. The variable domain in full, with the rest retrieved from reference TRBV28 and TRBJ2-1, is DVKVTQSSRYLVKRTGEKVFLECVQDMDHENMFWYRQDPGLGLRLIYFSYDVKMKEKGDIPEGYSVSREKKERFSLILESASTNQTSMYLCASSFTRAGGGSDEQFFGPGTRLTVL.

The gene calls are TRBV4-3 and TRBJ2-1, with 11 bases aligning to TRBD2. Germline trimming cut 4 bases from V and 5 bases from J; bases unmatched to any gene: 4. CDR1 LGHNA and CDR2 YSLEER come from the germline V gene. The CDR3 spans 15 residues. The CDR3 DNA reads TGCGCCAGCAGCCCGCGACTAGCGGGAAACAATGAGCAGTTCTTC. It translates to CASSPRLAGNNEQFF.

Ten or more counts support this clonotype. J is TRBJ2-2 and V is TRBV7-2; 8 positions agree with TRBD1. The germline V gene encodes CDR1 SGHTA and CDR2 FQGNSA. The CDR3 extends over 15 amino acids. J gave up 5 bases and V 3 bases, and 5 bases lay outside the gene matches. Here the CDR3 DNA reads TGTGCCAGCAGCTTGGCAGGGGGCCGAACCGGGGAGCTGTTTTTT. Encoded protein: CASSLAGGRTGELFF. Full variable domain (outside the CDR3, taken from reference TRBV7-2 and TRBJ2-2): GAGVSQSPSNKVTEKGKDVELRCDPISGHTALYWYRQSLGQGLEFLIYFQGNSAPDKSGLPSDRFSAERTGGSVSTLTIQRTQQEDSAVYLCASSLAGGRTGELFFGEGSRLTVL.

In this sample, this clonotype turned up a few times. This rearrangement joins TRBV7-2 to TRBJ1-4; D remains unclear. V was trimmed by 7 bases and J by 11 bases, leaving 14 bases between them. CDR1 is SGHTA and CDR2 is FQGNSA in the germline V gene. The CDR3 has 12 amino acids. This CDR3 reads CASTNTLPKLFF. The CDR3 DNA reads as TGTGCCAGCACCAACACCCTGCCCAAACTGTTTTTT.

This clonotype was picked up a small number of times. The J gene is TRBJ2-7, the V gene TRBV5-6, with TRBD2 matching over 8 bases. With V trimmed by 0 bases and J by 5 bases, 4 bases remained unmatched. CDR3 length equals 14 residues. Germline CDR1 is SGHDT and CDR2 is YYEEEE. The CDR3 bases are TGTGCCAGCAGCTTGGGGGGACTAGGGGACGAGCAGTACTTC. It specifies CASSLGGLGDEQYF. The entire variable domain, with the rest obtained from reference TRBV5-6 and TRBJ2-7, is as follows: DAGVTQSPTHLIKTRGQQVTLRCSPKSGHDTVSWYQQALGQGPQFIFQYYEEEERQRGNFPDRFSGHQFPNYSSELNVNALLLGDSALYLCASSLGGLGDEQYFGPGTRLTVT.

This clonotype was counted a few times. This CDR3 reads CASSLDVKSSGYTF. The CDR3 DNA reads as TGTGCCAGCAGCTTAGACGTTAAAAGTAGTGGCTACACCTTC. The genes are TRBV7-2 and TRBJ1-2; D remains ambiguous. Between the trimmed V and J ends, which lost 1 base and 7 bases, there was a span of 13 bases. Germline CDR1 reads SGHTA; CDR2 reads FQGNSA. This CDR3 has 14 amino acids.

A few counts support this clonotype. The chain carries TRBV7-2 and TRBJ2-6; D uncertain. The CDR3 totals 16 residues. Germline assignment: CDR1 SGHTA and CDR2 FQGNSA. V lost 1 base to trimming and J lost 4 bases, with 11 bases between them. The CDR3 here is CASSLVLPSGANVLTF. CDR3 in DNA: TGTGCCAGCAGCTTAGTACTCCCCTCCGGGGCCAACGTCCTGACTTTC.

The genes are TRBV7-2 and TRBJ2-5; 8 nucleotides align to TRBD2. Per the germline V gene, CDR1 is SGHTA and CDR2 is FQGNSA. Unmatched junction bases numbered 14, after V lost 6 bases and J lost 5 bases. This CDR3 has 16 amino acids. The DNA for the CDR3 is TGTGCCAGCAGTTTTACTAGCGGAGGACGGGCGGAGACCCAGTACTTC. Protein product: CASSFTSGGRAETQYF.

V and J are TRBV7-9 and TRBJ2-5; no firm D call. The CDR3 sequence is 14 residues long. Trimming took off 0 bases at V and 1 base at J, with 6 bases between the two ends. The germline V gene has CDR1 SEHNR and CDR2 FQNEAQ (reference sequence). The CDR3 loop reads CASSLAEIQETQYF. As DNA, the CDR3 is TGTGCCAGCAGCTTAGCCGAGATCCAAGAGACCCAGTACTTC.

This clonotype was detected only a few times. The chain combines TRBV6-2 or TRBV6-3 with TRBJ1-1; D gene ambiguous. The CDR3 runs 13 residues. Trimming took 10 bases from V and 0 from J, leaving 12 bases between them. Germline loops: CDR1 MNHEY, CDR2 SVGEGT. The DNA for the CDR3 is TGTGCCACCGGACGGAAAATGAACACTGAAGCTTTCTTT. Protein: CATGRKMNTEAFF.

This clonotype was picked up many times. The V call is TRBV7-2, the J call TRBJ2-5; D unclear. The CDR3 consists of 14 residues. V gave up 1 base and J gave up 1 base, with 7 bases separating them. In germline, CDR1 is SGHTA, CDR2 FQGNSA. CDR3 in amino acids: CASSLGGLQETQYF. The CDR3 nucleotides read TGTGCCAGCAGCTTAGGCGGCCTCCAAGAGACCCAGTACTTC.

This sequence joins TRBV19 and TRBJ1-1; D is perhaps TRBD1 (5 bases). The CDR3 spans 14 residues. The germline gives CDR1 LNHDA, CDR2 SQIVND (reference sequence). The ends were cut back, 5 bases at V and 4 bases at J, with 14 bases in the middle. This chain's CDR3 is CASSSLSGSTEAFF. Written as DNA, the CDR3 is TGTGCCAGTAGTTCTCTCTCAGGGAGCACTGAAGCTTTCTTT.

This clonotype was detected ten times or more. CDR3 amino acids: CASSMGGRTSYEQYV. CDR3 nucleotide sequence: TGTGCCAGCAGTATGGGCGGGAGAACGTCCTACGAGCAGTACGTC. This rearrangement joins TRBV6-2 or TRBV6-3 to TRBJ2-7; 7 bases line up with TRBD2. Germline CDR1 MNHEY, CDR2 SVGEGT. This CDR3 has 15 residues. The J segment lost 1 base and the V segment lost 5 bases, leaving 8 bases of the junction unmatched.

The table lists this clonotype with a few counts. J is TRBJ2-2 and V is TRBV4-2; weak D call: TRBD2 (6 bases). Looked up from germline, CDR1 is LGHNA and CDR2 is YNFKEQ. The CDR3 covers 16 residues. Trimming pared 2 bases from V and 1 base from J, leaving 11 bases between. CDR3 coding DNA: TGTGCCAGCAGCCAATTCGGCGGGGTGAACACCGGGGAGCTGTTTTTT. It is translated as CASSQFGGVNTGELFF.

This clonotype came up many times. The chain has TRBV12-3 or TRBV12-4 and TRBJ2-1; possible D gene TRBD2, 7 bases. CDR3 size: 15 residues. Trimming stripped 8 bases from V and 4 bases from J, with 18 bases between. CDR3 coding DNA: TGTGCCAGCCGGGGGGCGGGAGTTGCGTACAATGAGCAGTTCTTC. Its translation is CASRGAGVAYNEQFF.

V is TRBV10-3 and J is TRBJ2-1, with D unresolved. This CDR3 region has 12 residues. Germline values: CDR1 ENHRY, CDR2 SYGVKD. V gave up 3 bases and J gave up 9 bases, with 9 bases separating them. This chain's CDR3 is CAISDSLGEQFF. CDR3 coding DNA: TGTGCCATCAGTGATTCCTTGGGTGAGCAGTTCTTC.

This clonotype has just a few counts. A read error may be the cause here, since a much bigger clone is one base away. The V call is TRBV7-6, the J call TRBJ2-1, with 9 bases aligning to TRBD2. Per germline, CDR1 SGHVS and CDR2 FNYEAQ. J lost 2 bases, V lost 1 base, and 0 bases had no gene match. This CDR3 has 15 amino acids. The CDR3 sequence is CASSLGGRAYNEQFF. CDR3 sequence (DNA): TGTGCCAGCAGCTTAGGCGGGAGGGCCTACAATGAGCAGTTCTTC.

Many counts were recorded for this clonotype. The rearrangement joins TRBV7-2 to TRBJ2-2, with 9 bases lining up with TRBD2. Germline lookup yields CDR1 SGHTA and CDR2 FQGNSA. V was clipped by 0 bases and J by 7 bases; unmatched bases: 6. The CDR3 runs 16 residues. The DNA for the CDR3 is TGTGCCAGCAGCTTAGCGAGCGGGGGGAACGGCGGGGAGCTGTTTTTT. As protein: CASSLASGGNGGELFF.

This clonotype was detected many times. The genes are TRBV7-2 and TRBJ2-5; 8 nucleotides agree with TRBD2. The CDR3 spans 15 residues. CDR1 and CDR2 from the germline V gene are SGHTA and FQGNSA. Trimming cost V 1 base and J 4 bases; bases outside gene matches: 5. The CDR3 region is CASSLGGSGVETQYF. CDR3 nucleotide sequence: TGTGCCAGCAGCTTAGGTGGTAGCGGGGTAGAGACCCAGTACTTC.

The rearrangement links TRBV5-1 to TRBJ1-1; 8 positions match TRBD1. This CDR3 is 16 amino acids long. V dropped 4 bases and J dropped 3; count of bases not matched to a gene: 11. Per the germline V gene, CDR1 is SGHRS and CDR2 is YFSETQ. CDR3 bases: TGCGCCAGCAGCCCAAAATGGACAGGGAGGGACACTGAAGCTTTCTTT. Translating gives CASSPKWTGRDTEAFF.

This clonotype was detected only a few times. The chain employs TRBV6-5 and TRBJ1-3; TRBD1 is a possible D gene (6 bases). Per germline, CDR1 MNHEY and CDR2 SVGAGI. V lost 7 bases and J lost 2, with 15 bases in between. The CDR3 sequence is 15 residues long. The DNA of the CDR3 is TGTGCCAGCAACAAGGGGGGGGTGGCTGGAAACACCATATATTTT. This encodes CASNKGGVAGNTIYF.

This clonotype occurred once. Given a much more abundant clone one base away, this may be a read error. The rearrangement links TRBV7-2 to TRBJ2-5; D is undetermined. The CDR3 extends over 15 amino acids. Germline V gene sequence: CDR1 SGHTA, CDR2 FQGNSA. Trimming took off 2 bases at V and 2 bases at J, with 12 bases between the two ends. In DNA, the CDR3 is TGTGCCAGCAGCTTATTTAGCAGTGTGCAAGAGACCCAGTACTTC. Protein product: CASSLFSSVQETQYF.